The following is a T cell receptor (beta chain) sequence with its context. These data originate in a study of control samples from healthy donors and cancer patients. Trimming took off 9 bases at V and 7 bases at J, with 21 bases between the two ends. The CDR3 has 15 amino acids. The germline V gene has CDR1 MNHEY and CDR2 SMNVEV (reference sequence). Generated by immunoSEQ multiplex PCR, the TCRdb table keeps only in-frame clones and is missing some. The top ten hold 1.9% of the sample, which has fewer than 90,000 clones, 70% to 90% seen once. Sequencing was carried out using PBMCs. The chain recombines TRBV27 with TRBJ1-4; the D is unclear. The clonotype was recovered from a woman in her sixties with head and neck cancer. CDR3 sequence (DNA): TGTGCCAGTCGCTCGGGCCGGAGCATGGGTGAAAAACTGTTTTTT. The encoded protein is CASRSGRSMGEKLFF.